These T cell receptor beta chains were read from a single sample in a study of blood T cell repertoires in COVID-19. Measured with immunoSEQ multiplex PCR; TCRdb has only the in-frame clones, and not every one. Among about 180,000 clones listed, 70% to 90% were seen once. Sequencing was performed on peripheral blood. The origin of the receptors is a man aged 40-49 years with active or convalescent COVID-19. CDR3s include the opening cysteine and the closing phenylalanine or tryptophan. A D gene is named only where the DNA matches it firmly. Size is omitted from some rows. Given values are once, few, many or a class for expanded clones.

CDR3	DNA	J	size	V	D
CASSTSRDRVVFSPLHF	TGTGCCAGTAGTACTTCCCGGGACAGGGTCGTTTTTTCACCCCTCCACTTT	TRBJ1-6	once	TRBV19	TRBD1
CATQGLAKNIQYF	TGTGCCACCCAGGGACTAGCCAAAAACATTCAGTACTTC	TRBJ2-4	.	TRBV19	.
CASSELSGLTEAFF	TGTGCCAGCAGTGAATTATCAGGTTTGACTGAAGCTTTCTTT	TRBJ1-1	once	TRBV2	.
CASRETGGVSEQFF	TGTGCCAGCAGGGAGACAGGGGGGGTCAGTGAGCAGTTCTTC	TRBJ2-1	.	TRBV6-4	TRBD1
CASSLYTGELFF	TGTGCCAGCAGTTTATACACCGGGGAGCTGTTTTTT	TRBJ2-2	.	TRBV6-5	.
CASRRDRAGNTIYF	TGTGCCAGCAGAAGGGACAGGGCTGGAAACACCATATATTTT	TRBJ1-3	few	TRBV6-5	TRBD1
CASSPTGPGELFF	TGTGCCAGCAGCCCGACAGGGCCCGGGGAGCTGTTTTTT	TRBJ2-2	few	TRBV7-3	TRBD1
CASSLRDPEETQYF	TGTGCCAGCAGCTTGCGGGACCCTGAAGAGACCCAGTACTTC	TRBJ2-5	once	TRBV11-2	.
CASSPGQGIPGELFF	TGTGCCAGCAGTCCGGGACAGGGAATCCCCGGGGAGCTGTTTTTT	TRBJ2-2	.	TRBV5-4	TRBD1
CASSFPGLEAFF	TGTGCCAGCAGTTTCCCGGGACTTGAAGCTTTCTTT	TRBJ1-1	.	TRBV28	.
CASSLAEPATSGGKQFF	TGTGCCAGCAGCTTAGCGGAACCGGCGACTAGCGGGGGAAAGCAGTTCTTC	TRBJ2-1	.	TRBV11-2	TRBD2
CASSPTVTSGANVLTF	TGTGCCAGCAGTCCAACAGTGACCTCTGGGGCCAACGTCCTGACTTTC	TRBJ2-6	.	TRBV27	.
CASSIDPDWVTGELFF	TGTGCCAGTAGTATTGACCCTGACTGGGTCACCGGGGAGCTGTTTTTT	TRBJ2-2	few	TRBV19	.
CASSLVIAGGTDTQYF	TGTGCCAGCAGTTTGGTCATAGCGGGGGGCACAGATACGCAGTATTTT	TRBJ2-3	.	TRBV28	TRBD2
CASSLGTGGLEAFF	TGCGCCAGCAGCCTGGGGACAGGGGGCTTAGAAGCTTTCTTT	TRBJ1-1	.	TRBV5-1	TRBD1
CASSGGLVPQETQYF	TGTGCCAGCAGCGGCGGTCTAGTGCCCCAAGAGACCCAGTACTTC	TRBJ2-5	.	TRBV7-2	.
CASRLSGAPPETQYF	TGTGCCAGCAGGTTAAGCGGGGCTCCCCCGGAGACCCAGTACTTC	TRBJ2-5	.	TRBV6-5	TRBD2
CASSLDSQETQYF	TGCGCCAGCAGCTTGGATAGCCAAGAGACCCAGTACTTC	TRBJ2-5	.	TRBV5-1	.
CASLQGSTDTQYF	TGTGCCAGCCTCCAGGGTAGCACAGATACGCAGTATTTT	TRBJ2-3	.	TRBV7-9	.
CASSQGLSGGASYEQYF	TGCGCCAGCAGCCAAGGCCTCAGCGGGGGGGCCTCCTACGAGCAGTACTTC	TRBJ2-7	.	TRBV4-3	TRBD2